This T cell receptor beta chain appears in the sequencing data of a study of breast tumors, draining lymph nodes, adjacent tissues listed by TCRdb under 2016. A note on the overall study: In breast cancer patients, the study compared the TCR beta repertoires of tumor, adjacent nontumor tissue and axillary lymph nodes. In human breast cancer, the study set out to assess how tumor, surrounding tissue and draining lymph node repertoires relate to one another and whether T cells might be exchanged between them. Broad study findings and their caveats: In luminal-like breast cancer, tumor and nontumor tissue repertoires resembled each other significantly more than in basal-like breast cancer. The conclusion that tumor T cells originate in lymph nodes was presented as consistent with a hypothesis rather than as directly demonstrated. The data were considered consistent with the idea that most tumor T cells come from the lymph node and then expand in tumor tissue. Tumor T-cell repertoires showed less diversity than lymph node repertoires and more diversity than nontumor tissue repertoires, and tumor T-cell repertoires showed preferential V and J gene usage.

Of note for this clonotype: Which antigen it targets is not known. One base away there is no much larger clone; base qualities are not given.

Trimming takes 5 bases off V and 1 base off J; junction bases not matched to a gene: 14. The germline V gene supplies CDR1 SNHLY and CDR2 FYNNEI. The CDR3 numbers 19 residues from cysteine through phenylalanine. Of the read, only the CDR3 DNA is kept; its 57 bases are in frame from base 1. Sequencing was performed on an Illumina HiSeq 2000. Multiplex PCR amplification was used to build the TCR beta chain libraries. High-throughput sequencing was used to analyze the amplified TCR beta chain products. TCRdb trimmed public reads at Q25 via fastp, called clones via MiXCR and kept in-frame beta chains. Rows merge per CDR3 protein into single entries with the most common DNA and genes. Across this sample there are 80,000 to 130,000 distinct CDR3 sequences, with about 20% seen only once. The ten top clones hold around 1.2% of the sample. Lymph node samples came from the axillary draining lymph nodes of breast cancer patients.

This chain joins TRBV2 to TRBJ1-3; 10 central nucleotides agree with TRBD1. The material sequenced was axillary lymph node tissue. This TCR derives from a female donor with breast cancer. Some clones in this sample may be carry-over from other donors' samples. The nucleotide sequence is given as TGTGCCAGCAGTCAGACAGGGGGCAGGAGGTTCGAGTCTGGAAACACCATATATTTT. Its protein reads: CASSQTGGRRFESGNTIYF.